This T cell receptor beta chain was found in a study of T-cell memory formation after mild COVID-19. This clonotype turned up a few times. Its antigen is not known. Study results and caveats: Cross-reactive memory apparently joined, as some responding clones appeared in pre-infection memory. Most CD4+ clones that shrank were in CM and EM, while CD8+ ones turned up in EMRA.

This CDR3 is 14 amino acids long. Trimming pared 4 bases from V and 7 bases from J, leaving 16 bases between. Germline V gene data show CDR1 as MNHEY and CDR2 as SVGEGT. Constant-segment-primed 5'RACE gave TCR alpha and TCR beta cDNA libraries with sample barcodes and UMIs. TCRdb analysed the 5' RACE reads with MiXCR anew, one entry per CDR3 protein. The sample consists of about 560,000 distinct CDR3 sequences, 17% of them appearing once. This chain connects TRBV6-2 or TRBV6-3 to TRBJ1-2; D possibly corresponds to TRBD1 (5 bases). Sequences were obtained from PBMCs or a T cell subset sorted from them (not recorded which). The TCR was taken from an adult woman who had mild COVID-19 (a few samples of this study predate the infection). Cell type and time point are not known. CDR3 nucleotide sequence: TGTGCCAGCAGTTCGCCTGGGACGCTGCCTGGCTACACCTTC. Its protein product is CASSSPGTLPGYTF.